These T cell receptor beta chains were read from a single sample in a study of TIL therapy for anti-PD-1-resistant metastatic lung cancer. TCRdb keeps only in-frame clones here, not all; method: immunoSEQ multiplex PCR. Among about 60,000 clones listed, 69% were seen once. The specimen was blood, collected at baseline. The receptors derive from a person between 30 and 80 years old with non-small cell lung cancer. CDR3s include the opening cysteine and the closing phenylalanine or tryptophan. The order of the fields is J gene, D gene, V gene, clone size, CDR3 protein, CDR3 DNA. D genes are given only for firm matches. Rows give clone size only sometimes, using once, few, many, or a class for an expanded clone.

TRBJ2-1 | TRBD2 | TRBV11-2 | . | CASSQGGGLAYNEQFF | TGTGCCAGCAGCCAGGGGGGGGGACTAGCATACAATGAGCAGTTCTTC
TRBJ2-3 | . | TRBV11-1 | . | CASSLDREPGADTQYF | TGTGCCAGCAGCTTGGATCGGGAGCCTGGCGCAGATACGCAGTATTTT
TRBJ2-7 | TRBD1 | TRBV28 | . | CASSPTGVRNYEQYF | TGTGCCAGCAGTCCAACAGGGGTTAGAAACTACGAGCAGTACTTC
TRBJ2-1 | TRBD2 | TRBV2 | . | CASRRTSGRDEQFF | TGTGCCAGCAGAAGGACTAGCGGGAGGGATGAGCAGTTCTTC
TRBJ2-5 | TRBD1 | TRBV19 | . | CASRMTGRETQYF | TGTGCCAGTAGGATGACAGGGAGAGAGACCCAGTACTTC
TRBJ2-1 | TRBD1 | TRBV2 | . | CASSKGQGSSYNEQFF | TGTGCCAGCAGTAAAGGACAGGGCAGCTCCTACAATGAGCAGTTCTTC
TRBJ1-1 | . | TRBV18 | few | CASSPQGYWTEAFF | TGTGCCAGCTCACCTCAGGGGTATTGGACTGAAGCTTTCTTT
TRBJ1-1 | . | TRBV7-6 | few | CAISGRGNTEAFF | TGTGCCATTTCGGGGCGGGGGAACACTGAAGCTTTCTTT
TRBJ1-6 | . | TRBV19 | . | CASRPRGNSPLHF | TGTGCCAGTCGCCCGAGGGGTAATTCACCCCTCCACTTT
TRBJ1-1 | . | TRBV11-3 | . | CASSSRRDTEAFF | TGTGCCAGCAGCTCAAGGCGGGACACTGAAGCTTTCTTT
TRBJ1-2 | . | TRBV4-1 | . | CASSQGDRHNYGYTF | TGCGCCAGCAGCCAGGGAGACAGGCATAACTATGGCTACACCTTC
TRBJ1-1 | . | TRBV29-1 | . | CSVNLYTEAFF | TGCAGCGTGAACCTTTACACTGAAGCTTTCTTT
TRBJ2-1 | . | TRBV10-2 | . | CASEGNEQFF | TGCGCCAGCGAGGGCAATGAGCAGTTCTTC
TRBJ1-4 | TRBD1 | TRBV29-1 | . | CSVETGQGEKLFF | TGCAGCGTTGAGACAGGGCAGGGTGAAAAACTGTTTTTT
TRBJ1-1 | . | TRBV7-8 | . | CASSLGRTEAFF | TGTGCCAGCAGCTTGGGGCGCACTGAAGCTTTCTTT